The 32 T cell receptor beta chains below all came from one sample that was sequenced in a study of blood T cell repertoires in COVID-19. Using immunoSEQ multiplex PCR, the repertoire was profiled, and TCRdb retains in-frame clones only, with some absent. The sample has some 120,000 clones, about 85% seen once. The sequencing input was peripheral blood. All receptors come from a man aged 55 to 70 with acute or convalescent COVID-19.

The count of this clone is one. J is TRBJ2-3 and V is TRBV6-5, with D perhaps TRBD1 (6 bases). The length of the CDR3 is 13 residues. The germline gives CDR1 MNHEY, CDR2 SVGAGI. V was pared by 10 bases and J by 0 bases, with 11 bases between. The CDR3 protein is CATSDRSTDTQYF. The CDR3 nucleotides are TGTGCCACCTCAGACAGGAGCACAGATACGCAGTATTTT.

This chain uses TRBV19 with TRBJ2-1, with TRBD1 identical over 8 bases. Per the germline V gene, CDR1 is LNHDA and CDR2 is SQIVND (reference sequence). V lost 6 bases, J lost 7 bases, and 5 bases stayed unmatched. The CDR3 sequence is 13 residues long. The CDR3 DNA follows: TGTGCCAGTAGCCGGGACAGGAGTAATGAGCAGTTCTTC. Amino acids: CASSRDRSNEQFF.

The chain carries TRBV10-2 and TRBJ1-4; no clear D gene. This CDR3 is built from 17 residues. Trimming removed 5 bases at V and 0 bases at J, with 16 bases between. CDR1 and CDR2 from the germline V gene are WSHSY and SAAADI. In nucleotides, the CDR3 is TGCGCCAGCAGTACTTCCAGCGGAATCGCAACTAATGAAAAACTGTTTTTT. It codes for CASSTSSGIATNEKLFF.

The chain employs TRBV6-5 and TRBJ1-5; 7 nucleotides match TRBD1. There are 15 residues in the CDR3. From germline, CDR1 is MNHEY and CDR2 SVGAGI. V trimming: 6 bases; J trimming: 4 bases; junction bases outside the gene matches: 9. CDR3 in DNA: TGTGCCAGCAGCAAGCAGGGGGGCCGAAATCAGCCCCAGCATTTT. Its protein is CASSKQGGRNQPQHF.

The V gene is TRBV27, the J gene TRBJ2-1, with D unclear. Trimming cost V 7 bases and J 0 bases, with 13 bases left between them. CDR3 size: 15 residues. Germline CDR1 and CDR2: MNHEY and SMNVEV (reference sequence). The DNA for the CDR3 is TGTGCCAGCACCCTTACGGGTAGCTCCTACAATGAGCAGTTCTTC. It translates to CASTLTGSSYNEQFF.

This clone has at least ten counts. V and J are TRBV4-3 and TRBJ2-2; D is unclear. The CDR3 has 14 residues. Per the germline V gene, CDR1 is LGHNA and CDR2 is YSLEER. V lost 4 bases and J 6 bases, leaving 12 bases between the germline ends. CDR3 residues: CASSLYSLSGELFF. CDR3 DNA sequence: TGCGCCAGCAGCCTTTACAGTCTGTCCGGGGAGCTGTTTTTT.

This clone was detected a few times. The V and J genes are TRBV11-2 and TRBJ2-3, with 9 bases matching TRBD1. J lost 4 bases, V lost 5 bases, and 7 bases had no gene match. Germline V gene sequence: CDR1 SGHAT, CDR2 FQNNGV. CDR3 length: 15 residues. Written as DNA, the CDR3 is TGTGCCAGCAGCCCGACAGGGGGTCACTCAGATACGCAGTATTTT. Amino acid sequence: CASSPTGGHSDTQYF.

The CDR3 DNA follows: TGTGCCAGCAGTACCCGGGACAGGGGGGATACGCAGTATTTT. Protein product: CASSTRDRGDTQYF. This chain joins TRBV6-5 and TRBJ2-3, with 11 positions matching TRBD1. J was trimmed by 6 bases and V by 5 bases; bases with no gene match: 4. Germline CDR1 reads MNHEY; CDR2 reads SVGAGI. This CDR3 is 14 amino acids long.

The rearrangement joins TRBV7-2 to TRBJ2-1; 16 bases are a match to TRBD2. V lost 8 bases, J lost 5 bases, and 15 bases stayed unmatched. Germline assignment: CDR1 SGHTA and CDR2 FQGNSA. The CDR3 has 19 residues. The CDR3 region has the DNA TGTGCCAGCGGATTCTGGGGACTAGCGGGAGGGGCTAGGGACAATGAGCAGTTCTTC. It is translated as CASGFWGLAGGARDNEQFF.

CDR3 in amino acids: CASSSGTSSYEQYF. CDR3 nucleotides: TGTGCCAGCTCCTCCGGGACTTCTTCCTACGAGCAGTACTTC. The rearrangement uses TRBV7-9 and TRBJ2-7; TRBD2 is a possible D gene (6 bases). The V gene lost 8 bases and the J gene lost 1 base, with 15 bases spanning the gap. The germline gives CDR1 SEHNR, CDR2 FQNEAQ (reference sequence). The CDR3 is made up of 14 amino acids.

This chain joins TRBV21-1 and TRBJ2-1; the table's D call, TRBD2, has no DNA check behind it. TRBV21-1 counts as a pseudogene. This CDR3 has 16 residues. As DNA, the CDR3 is TGTGCCAGCAGCAAAGTTGCGGGTGTCTCCTACAATGAGCAGTTCTTC. This encodes CASSKVAGVSYNEQFF.

The rearrangement joins TRBV5-1 to TRBJ1-2; 7 bases line up with TRBD1. CDR3 size: 14 residues. Germline-derived CDR1 and CDR2 are SGHRS and YFSETQ. V trimming: 2 bases; J trimming: 6 bases; junction bases outside the gene matches: 7. The CDR3 spells CASSLRGQEDGYTF. The CDR3 bases are TGCGCCAGCAGCTTAAGGGGGCAAGAGGATGGCTACACCTTC.

The rearrangement joins TRBV6-5 to TRBJ2-7, with D possibly TRBD1 on 6 matching bases. This CDR3 has 14 amino acids. The V gene's germline CDR1 is MNHEY and CDR2 SVGAGI. V was clipped by 3 bases and J by 5 bases, with 14 bases between them. DNA of the CDR3: TGTGCCAGCAGTTATGAGGGGGAAAGGAACGAGCAGTACTTC. Amino acids: CASSYEGERNEQYF.

The sample holds one count of this clone. The V call is TRBV6-5, the J call TRBJ1-3, with D possibly matching TRBD1 (5 bases). V dropped 8 bases and J dropped 8 bases, with 19 bases sitting between them. CDR3 length: 14 residues. Germline CDR1 reads MNHEY; CDR2 reads SVGAGI. CDR3 nucleotides: TGTGCCAGCCAAAGGGGCAGACATGGGGACACCATATATTTT. Translation: CASQRGRHGDTIYF.

The rearrangement uses TRBV20-1 and TRBJ2-7, with 9 bases fitting TRBD1. The CDR3 has 14 residues. Germline trimming cut 6 bases from V and 4 bases from J; bases unmatched to any gene: 10. CDR1 DFQATT and CDR2 SNEGSKA come from the germline V gene (reference sequence). The CDR3 spells CSASLSGQGYEQYF. DNA of the CDR3: TGCAGTGCCAGTCTTTCGGGACAGGGTTACGAGCAGTACTTC.

This clone was detected once. The chain is built from TRBV21-1 and TRBJ2-3; no check of the table's D call, TRBD1, against the DNA was made. TRBV21-1 represents a pseudogene. There are 17 residues in the CDR3. CDR3 DNA sequence: TGTGCCAGCAGCAAAGAACCCAGGGGGCAGTACACAGATACGCAGTATTTT. It translates to CASSKEPRGQYTDTQYF.

The genes are TRBV11-2 and TRBJ2-1; D is uncertain. The CDR3 length is 15 residues. Germline CDR1 is SGHAT and CDR2 is FQNNGV. Between the trimmed V and J ends, which lost 4 bases and 7 bases, there was a span of 17 bases. CDR3 DNA sequence: TGTGCCAGCAGCTCCCAGAGGAGTGTCTGGAATGAGCAGTTCTTC. This gives the protein CASSSQRSVWNEQFF. The complete variable domain, with remaining parts taken from reference TRBV11-2 and TRBJ2-1, reads EAGVAQSPRYKIIEKRQSVAFWCNPISGHATLYWYQQILGQGPKLLIQFQNNGVVDDSQLPKDRFSAERLKGVDSTLKIQPAKLEDSAVYLCASSSQRSVWNEQFFGPGTRLTVL.

This clone has just a few counts. The V call is TRBV19, the J call TRBJ2-7, with D possibly being TRBD2 (6 bases). CDR3 length: 15 amino acids. CDR1 is LNHDA and CDR2 is SQIVND in the germline V gene (reference sequence). The germline V and J ends were trimmed by 2 bases and 1 base, with 12 bases remaining between them. The CDR3 region is CASSIRGGTSYEQYF. For the CDR3, the DNA is TGTGCCAGTAGTATAAGAGGCGGGACGTCCTACGAGCAGTACTTC.

The chain combines TRBV7-9 with TRBJ1-1; D is possibly TRBD1 (5 bases). From germline, CDR1 is SEHNR and CDR2 FQNEAQ (reference sequence). Trimming took 8 bases from V and 5 from J, leaving 18 bases between them. The CDR3 runs to 14 residues. CDR3 protein: CASGGWQGGTEAFF. The DNA for the CDR3 is TGTGCCAGCGGGGGGTGGCAGGGAGGGACTGAAGCTTTCTTT.

This clone has a handful of counts. Other DNA sequences in the same sample also yield this CDR3. The J gene is TRBJ1-3, the V gene TRBV5-1; D is ambiguous. CDR3 length equals 14 residues. The V end lost 0 bases, the J end lost 0 bases, and 4 bases lay between the germline ends. Germline-derived CDR1 and CDR2 are SGHRS and YFSETQ. Written as DNA, the CDR3 is TGCGCCAGCAGCTTGGCGAGCTCTGGAAACACCATATATTTT. It specifies CASSLASSGNTIYF.

The V gene is TRBV3-1 (or the pseudogene TRBV3-2), the J gene TRBJ1-6; the D gene is possibly TRBD1 (6 bases). Trimming removed 5 bases at V and 6 bases at J, with 8 bases between. The V gene's germline CDR1 is LGHDT and CDR2 YNNKEL (reference sequence). CDR3 length: 13 residues. This CDR3 reads CASSTRGNSPLHF. The CDR3 nucleotides read TGTGCCAGCAGCACCAGGGGTAATTCACCCCTCCACTTT.

This clone appeared once. The V call is TRBV7-9, the J call TRBJ1-1, with TRBD1 identical over 7 bases. The CDR3 runs to 13 residues. Germline V CDR1 and CDR2: SEHNR, FQNEAQ (reference sequence). Unmatched junction bases numbered 11, after V lost 5 bases and J lost 11 bases. CDR3 sequence reads: CASSPGTVSRAFF. The DNA of the CDR3 is TGTGCCAGCAGCCCAGGGACAGTTAGCCGGGCTTTCTTT.

CDR3 protein: CASSDGRGPYEQYF. DNA of the CDR3: TGTGCCAGCAGTGACGGCAGGGGCCCATACGAGCAGTACTTC. The chain combines TRBV2 with TRBJ2-7; TRBD1 might be the D (6 bases). Germline assignment: CDR1 SNHLY and CDR2 FYNNEI. This CDR3 has 14 amino acids. Deletions cut 3 bases from V and 4 bases from J, with 13 bases between.

The gene calls are TRBV6-1 and TRBJ2-1; 9 nucleotides align to TRBD2. Looked up from germline, CDR1 is MNHNS and CDR2 is SASEGT. The CDR3 has 15 amino acids. The ends lost 1 base at V and 8 bases at J; junction bases unmatched: 6. This CDR3 is CASSEGLAGWDEQFF. The CDR3 DNA follows: TGTGCCAGCAGTGAAGGGCTAGCGGGATGGGATGAGCAGTTCTTC.

This chain links TRBV13 with TRBJ2-5, with TRBD2 matching over 9 bases. Germline assignment: CDR1 PRHDT and CDR2 FYEKMQ (reference sequence). The CDR3 runs to 13 residues. V dropped 8 bases and J dropped 2; count of bases not matched to a gene: 3. CDR3 protein: CASSAGGQETQYF. The CDR3 DNA reads as TGTGCCAGCTCGGCGGGGGGGCAAGAGACCCAGTACTTC.

The DNA for the CDR3 is TGTGCCAGCAGCTTGCCAGGCGGGGAGCTGTTTTTT. This gives the protein CASSLPGGELFF. This chain links TRBV5-4 with TRBJ2-2; unclear D gene. The V end was cut by 1 base, the J end by 7 bases, with 5 bases between. Germline CDR1 reads SGHNT; CDR2 reads YYREEE (reference sequence). The CDR3 spans 12 residues.

The rearrangement links TRBV5-4 to TRBJ2-2; 7 bases are shared with TRBD2. The germline V gene encodes CDR1 SGHNT and CDR2 YYREEE (reference sequence). The junction had 12 bases not matched to a gene; V was cut back by 6 bases and J by 4 bases. The CDR3 has 16 amino acids. CDR3 coding DNA: TGTGCCAGCAAAATTCGCGGGAGTCGGGGCACCGGGGAGCTGTTTTTT. It translates to CASKIRGSRGTGELFF.

This chain connects TRBV19 to TRBJ1-2; weak D call: TRBD1 (6 bases). Trimming took off 7 bases at V and 9 bases at J, with 15 bases between the two ends. The CDR3 sequence is 12 residues long. CDR1 and CDR2 (germline): LNHDA, SQIVND (reference sequence). The CDR3 bases are TGTGCCAGTACGAGGGAAAGGGGGAGCTACACCTTC. It yields the protein CASTRERGSYTF.

The chain employs TRBV6-5 and TRBJ2-5, with TRBD1 as a possible D gene (6 bases). Trimming left V 7 bases short and J 5 bases short, with 20 bases between. CDR1 is MNHEY and CDR2 is SVGAGI in the germline V gene. This CDR3 spans 15 amino acids. This chain's CDR3 is CASKQGGGGWETQYF. The CDR3 nucleotides read TGTGCCAGCAAACAGGGTGGAGGCGGTTGGGAGACCCAGTACTTC.

The V and J genes are TRBV28 and TRBJ1-5, with 8 bases identical to TRBD1. The J segment lost 7 bases and the V segment lost 4 bases, leaving 6 bases of the junction unmatched. CDR1 and CDR2 from the germline V gene are MDHEN and SYDVKM. The CDR3 has 14 residues. Written as DNA, the CDR3 is TGTGCCAGCAGTTGGGGGACAGGATTACAGCCCCAGCATTTT. Encoded protein: CASSWGTGLQPQHF.

The chain couples TRBV13 to TRBJ1-1, with unresolved D. Germline V gene data show CDR1 as PRHDT and CDR2 as FYEKMQ (reference sequence). The CDR3 runs to 12 residues. Trimming left V 5 bases short and J 11 bases short, with 15 bases between. The CDR3 DNA follows: TGTGCCAGCAGCGAGGAAAAGATCGGGGCTTTCTTT. Its translation: CASSEEKIGAFF.

The V and J genes are TRBV7-3 and TRBJ1-6; no reliable D call. CDR1 is SGHTA, CDR2 FQGTGA, per germline. Trimming removed 8 bases at V and 8 bases at J, with 13 bases between. The CDR3 is 13 residues long. The CDR3 DNA reads TGTGCCAGCGCTCCATTGAGGGATTCACCCCTCCACTTT. Its protein is CASAPLRDSPLHF.